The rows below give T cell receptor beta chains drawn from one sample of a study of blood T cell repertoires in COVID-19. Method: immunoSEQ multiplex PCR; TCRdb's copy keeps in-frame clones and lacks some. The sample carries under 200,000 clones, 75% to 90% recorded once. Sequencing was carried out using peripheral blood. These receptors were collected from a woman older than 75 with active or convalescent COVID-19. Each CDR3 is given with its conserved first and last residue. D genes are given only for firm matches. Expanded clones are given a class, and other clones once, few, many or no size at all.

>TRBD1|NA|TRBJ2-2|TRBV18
CASSPPTRGSGELFF
TGTGCCAGCTCACCACCGACCAGGGGGAGCGGGGAGCTGTTTTTT
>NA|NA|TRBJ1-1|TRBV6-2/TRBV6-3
CASSSQKMEVTEAFF
TGTGCCAGCAGTTCCCAAAAGATGGAGGTGACTGAAGCTTTCTTT
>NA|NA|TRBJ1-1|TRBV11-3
CASSLWGRNFAEAFF
TGTGCCAGCAGCTTGTGGGGGCGGAATTTCGCTGAAGCTTTCTTT
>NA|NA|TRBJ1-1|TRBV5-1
CASSTASAGALNTEAFF
TGCGCCAGCAGCACGGCCTCGGCGGGGGCCTTGAACACTGAAGCTTTCTTT
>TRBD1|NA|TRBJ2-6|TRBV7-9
CASEGTGGFSGANVLTF
TGTGCCAGCGAGGGAACAGGGGGGTTCTCTGGGGCCAACGTCCTGACTTTC
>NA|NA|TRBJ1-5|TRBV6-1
CASSEGTGRNQPQHF
TGTGCCAGCAGTGAGGGGACCGGGAGAAATCAGCCCCAGCATTTT
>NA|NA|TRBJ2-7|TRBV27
CASSPGGPAYEQYF
TGTGCCAGCAGTCCCGGGGGGCCGGCCTACGAGCAGTACTTC
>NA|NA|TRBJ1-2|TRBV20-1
CSARVIGYTF
TGCAGTGCTAGAGTTATTGGCTACACCTTC
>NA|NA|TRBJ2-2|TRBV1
CTSSPAGTSVTTGRAGELFF
TGCACCAGCAGCCCGGCAGGGACTAGCGTAACGACGGGTCGGGCCGGGGAGCTGTTTTTT
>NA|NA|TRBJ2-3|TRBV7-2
CASSFGVHSSTDTQYF
TGTGCCAGCAGCTTCGGGGTACATTCCAGCACAGATACGCAGTATTTT
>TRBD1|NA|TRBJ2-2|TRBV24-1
CATSDRGQGNTGELFF
TGTGCCACCAGTGATCGGGGACAGGGGAACACCGGGGAGCTGTTTTTT
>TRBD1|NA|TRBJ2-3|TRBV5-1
CASSYTGQGTDTQYF
TGCGCCAGCAGCTACACTGGACAGGGCACAGATACGCAGTATTTT
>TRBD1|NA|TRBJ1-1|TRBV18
CASSPGTGPIYTEAFF
TGTGCCAGCTCACCCGGGACAGGCCCAATATACACTGAAGCTTTCTTT
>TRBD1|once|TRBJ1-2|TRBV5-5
CASSSRGNYGYTF
TGTGCCAGCAGCTCCAGGGGGAACTATGGCTACACCTTC
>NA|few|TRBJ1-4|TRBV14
CASSQASAGEKLFF
TGTGCCAGCAGCCAAGCTTCTGCGGGCGAAAAACTGTTTTTT
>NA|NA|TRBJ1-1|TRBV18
CASSPMRGTNTEAFF
TGTGCCAGCTCACCAATGCGGGGAACGAACACTGAAGCTTTCTTT
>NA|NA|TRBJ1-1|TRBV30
CAWNQGLNTEAFF
TGTGCCTGGAATCAGGGGCTGAACACTGAAGCTTTCTTT
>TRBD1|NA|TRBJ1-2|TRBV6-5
CASSDRVGYTF
TGTGCCAGCAGCGACAGGGTGGGCTACACCTTC